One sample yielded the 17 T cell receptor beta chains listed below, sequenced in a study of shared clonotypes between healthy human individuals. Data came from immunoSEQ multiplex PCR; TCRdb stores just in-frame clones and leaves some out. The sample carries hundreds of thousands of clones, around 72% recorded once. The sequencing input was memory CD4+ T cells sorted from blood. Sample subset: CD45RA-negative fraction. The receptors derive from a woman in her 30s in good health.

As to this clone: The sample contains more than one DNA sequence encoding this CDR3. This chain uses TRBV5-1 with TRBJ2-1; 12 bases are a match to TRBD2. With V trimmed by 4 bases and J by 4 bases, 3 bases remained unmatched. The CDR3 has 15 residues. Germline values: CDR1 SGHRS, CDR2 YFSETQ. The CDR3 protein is CASSVGTSGYNEQFF. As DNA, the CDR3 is TGCGCCAGCAGCGTGGGGACTAGCGGGTACAATGAGCAGTTCTTC.

CDR3 region: CASSRRDPGEKLFF. The CDR3 DNA sequence: TGTGCCAGTAGTAGACGGGACCCAGGTGAAAAACTGTTTTTT. The chain couples TRBV19 to TRBJ1-4; a possible D gene is TRBD1 (5 bases). V lost 4 bases and J 7 bases, leaving 13 bases between the germline ends. This CDR3 contains 14 residues. Germline CDR1 LNHDA, CDR2 SQIVND (reference sequence).

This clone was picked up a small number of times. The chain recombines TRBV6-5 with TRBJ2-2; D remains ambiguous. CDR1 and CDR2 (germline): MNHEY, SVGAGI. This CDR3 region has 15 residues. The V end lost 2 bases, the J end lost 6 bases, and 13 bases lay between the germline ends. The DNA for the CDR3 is TGTGCCAGCAGTTACGGGCAGGATGACGCCGGGGAGCTGTTTTTT. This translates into CASSYGQDDAGELFF.

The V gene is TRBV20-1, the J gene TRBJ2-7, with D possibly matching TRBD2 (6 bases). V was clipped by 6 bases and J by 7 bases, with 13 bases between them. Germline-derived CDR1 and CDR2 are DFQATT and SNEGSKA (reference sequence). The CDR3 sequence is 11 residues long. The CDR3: CSAWEVFEQYF. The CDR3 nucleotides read TGCAGTGCCTGGGAGGTTTTTGAGCAGTACTTC.

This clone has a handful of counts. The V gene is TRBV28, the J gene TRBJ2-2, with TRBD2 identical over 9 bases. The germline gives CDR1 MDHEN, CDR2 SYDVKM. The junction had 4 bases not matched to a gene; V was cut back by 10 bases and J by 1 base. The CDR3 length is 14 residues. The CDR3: CAIGSGGNTGELFF. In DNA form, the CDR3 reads TGTGCCATTGGTAGCGGGGGGAACACCGGGGAGCTGTTTTTT.

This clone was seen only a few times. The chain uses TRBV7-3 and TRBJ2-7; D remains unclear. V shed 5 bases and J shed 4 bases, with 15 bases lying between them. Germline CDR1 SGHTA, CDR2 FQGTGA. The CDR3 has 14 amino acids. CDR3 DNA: TGTGCCAGCAGCCCCGGTGGCAGATCTTACGAGCAGTACTTC. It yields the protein CASSPGGRSYEQYF.

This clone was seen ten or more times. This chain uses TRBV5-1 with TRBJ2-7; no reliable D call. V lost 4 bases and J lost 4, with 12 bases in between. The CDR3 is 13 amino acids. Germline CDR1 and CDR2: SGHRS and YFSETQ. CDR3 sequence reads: CASSPQEMYEQYF. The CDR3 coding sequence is TGCGCCAGCAGCCCTCAAGAGATGTACGAGCAGTACTTC.

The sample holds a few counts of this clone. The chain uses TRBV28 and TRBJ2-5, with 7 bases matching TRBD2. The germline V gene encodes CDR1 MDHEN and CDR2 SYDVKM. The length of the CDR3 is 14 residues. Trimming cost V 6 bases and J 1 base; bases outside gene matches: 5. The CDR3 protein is CASSPSGTQETQYF. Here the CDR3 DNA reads TGTGCCAGCAGCCCGAGCGGGACCCAAGAGACCCAGTACTTC.

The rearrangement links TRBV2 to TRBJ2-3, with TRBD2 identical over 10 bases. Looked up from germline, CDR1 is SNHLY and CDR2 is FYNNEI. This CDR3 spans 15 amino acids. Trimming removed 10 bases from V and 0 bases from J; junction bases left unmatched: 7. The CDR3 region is CATRTSGKSTDTQYF. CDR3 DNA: TGTGCCACCAGGACTAGCGGAAAGAGCACAGATACGCAGTATTTT.

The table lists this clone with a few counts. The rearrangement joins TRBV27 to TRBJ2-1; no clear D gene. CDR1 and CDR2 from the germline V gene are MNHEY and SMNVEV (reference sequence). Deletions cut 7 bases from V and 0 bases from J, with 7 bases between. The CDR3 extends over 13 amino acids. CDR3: CASKRSSYNEQFF. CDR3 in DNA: TGTGCCAGCAAGAGGAGCTCCTACAATGAGCAGTTCTTC.

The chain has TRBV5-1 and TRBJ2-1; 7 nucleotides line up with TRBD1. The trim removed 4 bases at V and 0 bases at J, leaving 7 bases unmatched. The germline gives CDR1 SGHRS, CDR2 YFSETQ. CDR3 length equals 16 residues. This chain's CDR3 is CASSLGQLSSYNEQFF. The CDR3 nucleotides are TGCGCCAGCAGCCTGGGACAGCTTAGCTCCTACAATGAGCAGTTCTTC.

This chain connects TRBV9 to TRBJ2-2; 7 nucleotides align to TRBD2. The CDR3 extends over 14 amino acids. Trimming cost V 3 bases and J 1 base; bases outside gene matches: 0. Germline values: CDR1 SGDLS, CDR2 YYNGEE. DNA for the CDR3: TGTGCCAGCAGCGGCGGGAGGAACACCGGGGAGCTGTTTTTT. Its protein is CASSGGRNTGELFF.

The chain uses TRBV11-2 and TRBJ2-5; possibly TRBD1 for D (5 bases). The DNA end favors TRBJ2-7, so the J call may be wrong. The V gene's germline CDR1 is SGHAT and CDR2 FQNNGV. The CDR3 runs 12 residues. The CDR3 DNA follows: TGTGCCAGCAGCGCAGGGTTCTACGAGCAGTACTTC. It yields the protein CASSAGFYEQYF.

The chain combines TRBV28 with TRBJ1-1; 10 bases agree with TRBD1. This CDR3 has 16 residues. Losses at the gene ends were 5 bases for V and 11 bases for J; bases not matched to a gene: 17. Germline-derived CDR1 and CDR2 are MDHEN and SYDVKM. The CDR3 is CASSPGTGAFGLNAFF. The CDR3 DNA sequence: TGTGCCAGCAGTCCCGGGACAGGGGCATTCGGATTGAATGCTTTCTTT.

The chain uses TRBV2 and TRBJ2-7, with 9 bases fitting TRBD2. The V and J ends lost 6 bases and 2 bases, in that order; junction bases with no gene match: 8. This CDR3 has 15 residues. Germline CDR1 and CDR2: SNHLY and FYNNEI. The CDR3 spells CASSRSSGTTYEQYF. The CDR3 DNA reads TGTGCCAGCAGCCGTTCTAGCGGGACGACCTACGAGCAGTACTTC.

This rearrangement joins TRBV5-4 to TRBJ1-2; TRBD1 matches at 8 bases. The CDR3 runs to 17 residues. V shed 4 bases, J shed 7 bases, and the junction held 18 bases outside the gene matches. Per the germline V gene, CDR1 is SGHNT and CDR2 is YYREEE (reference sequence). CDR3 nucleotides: TGTGCCAGCAGCCCGCGGACAGGGCCACGGGGTGAAGCTGGCTACACCTTC. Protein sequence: CASSPRTGPRGEAGYTF. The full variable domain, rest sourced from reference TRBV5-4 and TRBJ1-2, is ETGVTQSPTHLIKTRGQQVTLRCSSQSGHNTVSWYQQALGQGPQFIFQYYREEENGRGNFPPRFSGLQFPNYSSELNVNALELDDSALYLCASSPRTGPRGEAGYTFGSGTRLTVV.

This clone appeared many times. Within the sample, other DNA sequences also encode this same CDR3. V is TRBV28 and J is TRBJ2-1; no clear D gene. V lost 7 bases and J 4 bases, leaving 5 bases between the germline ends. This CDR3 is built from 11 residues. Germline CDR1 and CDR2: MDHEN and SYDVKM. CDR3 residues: CASTTYNEQFF. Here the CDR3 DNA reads TGTGCCAGCACCACATACAATGAGCAGTTCTTC.